The present TCR beta chain was sequenced within a study of blood T cell repertoires in COVID-19. About the study: Sites in the United States, Italy and Spain provided acute and convalescent COVID-19 samples. Sources were T cells, B-cell-depleted T cells, or PBMCs; the material itself was cDNA or gDNA.

Seattle's cohort entered during active infection and was followed longitudinally. V shed 0 bases, J shed 7 bases, and the junction held 7 bases outside the gene matches. The CDR3 spans 15 residues. Per the germline V gene, CDR1 is WSHSY and CDR2 is SAAADI. Libraries were prepared by immunoSEQ multiplex PCR; TCRdb keeps only in-frame clonotypes and omits some of them. Here the sample spans fewer than 300,000 clones, approximately 90% being singletons. The sample comprised peripheral blood. The chain employs TRBV10-2 and TRBJ1-2; 8 bases match TRBD1. This receptor was identified in a woman in her 30s with COVID-19, enrolled during active disease. The CDR3 coding sequence is TGCGCCAGCAGTGAGTCTCTGCCAGGGGGCTTTGGCTACACCTTC. Its protein product is CASSESLPGGFGYTF.